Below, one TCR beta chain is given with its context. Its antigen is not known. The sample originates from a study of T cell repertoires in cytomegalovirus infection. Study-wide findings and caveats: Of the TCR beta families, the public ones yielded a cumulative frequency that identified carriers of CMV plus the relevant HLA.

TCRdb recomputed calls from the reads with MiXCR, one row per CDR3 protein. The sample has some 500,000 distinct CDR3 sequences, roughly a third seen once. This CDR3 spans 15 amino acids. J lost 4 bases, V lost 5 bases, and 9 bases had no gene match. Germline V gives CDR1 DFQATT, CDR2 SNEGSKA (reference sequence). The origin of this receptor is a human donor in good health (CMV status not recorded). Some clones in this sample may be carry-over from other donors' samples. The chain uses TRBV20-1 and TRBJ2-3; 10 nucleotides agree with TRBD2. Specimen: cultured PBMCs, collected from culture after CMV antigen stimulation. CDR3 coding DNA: TGCAGTGCTGCTCGGAGCGGGAGGGTCGCAGATACGCAGTATTTT. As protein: CSAARSGRVADTQYF.